The 2 T cell receptor beta chains given below trace back to one sample, sequenced in a study of blood T cell repertoires in COVID-19. Sequencing used immunoSEQ multiplex PCR; TCRdb keeps in-frame clones, though not all of them. The sample yields about 200,000 clones, about 84% seen once. Specimen: PBMCs or T cells enriched from blood (not recorded which). The source of these receptors is a man in his forties with acute COVID-19.

V usage is TRBV5-4 and J usage is TRBJ1-5; 7 bases map to TRBD1. With 3 bases clipped from V and 1 base from J, the junction kept 1 base outside the gene matches. The germline V gene encodes CDR1 SGHNT and CDR2 YYREEE (reference sequence). This CDR3 has 14 amino acids. CDR3 DNA sequence: TGTGCCAGCAGCTCGGGACAGAGCAATCAGCCCCAGCATTTT. It yields the protein CASSSGQSNQPQHF.

The chain recombines TRBV5-8 with TRBJ2-3; 9 bases agree with TRBD2. This CDR3 contains 15 residues. The germline V gene has CDR1 SGHTS and CDR2 YDEGEE. Trimming at V came to 2 bases and at J to 4 bases, leaving 5 bases not matched to a gene. The CDR3 spells CASSLGGRAADTQYF. In DNA form, the CDR3 reads TGTGCCAGCAGCTTAGGCGGGAGGGCCGCAGATACGCAGTATTTT.